The TCR beta chain under discussion was sequenced for a study of metastatic and nonmetastatic thyroid tumors. General study findings and limits: Benign nodules were reported to have significantly lower TCR beta diversity than malignant thyroid tumors, in blood and tumor.

Germline CDR1 is SEHNR and CDR2 is FQNEAQ (reference sequence). The V segment lost 4 bases and the J segment 5 bases; nucleotides outside the gene matches: 6. The CDR3 is 15 amino acids. Via MiXCR, TCRdb re-called the PCR reads. The data contain over 7,000 clones, about 15% of them singletons. This clone has a count of ten or more. The antigen is undetermined. Before thyroid surgery, none of the patients had received any treatment. The sample taken for sequencing was blood. This sequence originates from a female donor with papillary thyroid cancer or a benign thyroid nodule (not recorded which). Some clones in this sample may be carry-over from other donors' samples. This rearrangement joins TRBV7-9 to TRBJ1-1, with 11 bases fitting TRBD1. This CDR3 reads CASSSRTGGGTEAFF. CDR3 DNA sequence: TGTGCCAGCAGCTCAAGGACAGGGGGCGGGACTGAAGCTTTCTTT.